A single sample is the source of the 25 T cell receptor beta chains below, sequenced in a study of shared clonotypes between healthy human individuals. Sequencing used immunoSEQ multiplex PCR; TCRdb keeps in-frame clones, though not all of them. The profile shows about 2.4 million clones, 80% to 95% of them singletons. Sequencing input: naive CD4+ T cells from PBMCs. The subset here: CD45RA+ positively selected. The source of these receptors is a man aged 18-30 years in good health. Some clones in this sample may be carry-over from other donors' samples.

Remarks on this clone: The same CDR3 is also encoded by other DNA sequences in this sample. The chain has TRBV6-5 and TRBJ1-5; D is unclear. The ends were cut back, 0 bases at V and 4 bases at J, with 7 bases in the middle. Germline CDR1 MNHEY, CDR2 SVGAGI. The CDR3 spans 14 residues. The CDR3 DNA reads TGTGCCAGCAGTTACTCAGCTGGAAATCAGCCCCAGCATTTT. Its protein product is CASSYSAGNQPQHF.

The chain is built from TRBV19 and TRBJ2-2; 9 positions match TRBD1. CDR1 and CDR2 (germline): LNHDA, SQIVND (reference sequence). Trimming removed 6 bases from V and 6 bases from J; junction bases left unmatched: 8. The CDR3 has 15 residues. CDR3 sequence: CASRVTGGFAGELFF. In DNA form, the CDR3 reads TGTGCCAGTAGGGTCACAGGGGGCTTTGCCGGGGAGCTGTTTTTT.

This chain links TRBV19 with TRBJ2-7, with 7 bases lining up with TRBD1. V lost 3 bases and J lost 3; bases outside the gene matches: 11. The germline CDR1 and CDR2 sequences are LNHDA and SQIVND (reference sequence). This CDR3 spans 16 amino acids. The CDR3 region has the DNA TGTGCCAGTAGTATTCGGACAGGAGTGTCCCTCTACGAGCAGTACTTC. It specifies CASSIRTGVSLYEQYF.

The V gene is TRBV18, the J gene TRBJ1-4; TRBD1 matches at 8 bases. The CDR3 consists of 13 residues. Trimming cost V 3 bases and J 8 bases; bases outside gene matches: 2. Germline-derived CDR1 and CDR2 are KGHSH and LQKENI. This CDR3 is CASSPTGVEKLFF. CDR3 in DNA: TGTGCCAGCTCACCGACAGGGGTCGAAAAACTGTTTTTT.

The chain couples TRBV29-1 to TRBJ2-3, with TRBD2 matching 9 bases. The germline CDR1 and CDR2 sequences are SQVTM and ANQGSEA. V was pared by 8 bases and J by 4 bases, with 7 bases of the junction left unmatched. This CDR3 spans 13 amino acids. The CDR3 nucleotides read TGCAGCACGGCGGGAGGGCCATCAGATACGCAGTATTTT. It translates to CSTAGGPSDTQYF.

V is TRBV5-1 and J is TRBJ1-2; D ambiguous. V was trimmed by 0 bases and J by 4 bases, leaving 16 bases between them. The CDR3 is 16 amino acids. Germline CDR1 is SGHRS and CDR2 is YFSETQ. CDR3 region: CASSLGVVEVTYGYTF. CDR3 in DNA: TGCGCCAGCAGCTTGGGCGTCGTGGAAGTAACCTATGGCTACACCTTC. Combining the CDR3 with reference TRBV5-1 and TRBJ1-2 gives the whole variable domain KAGVTQTPRYLIKTRGQQVTLSCSPISGHRSVSWYQQTPGQGLQFLFEYFSETQRNKGNFPGRFSGRQFSNSRSEMNVSTLELGDSALYLCASSLGVVEVTYGYTFGSGTRLTVV.

About this clone itself: Other DNA sequences from this sample encode an identical CDR3 as well. J is TRBJ2-7 and V is TRBV20-1; no reliable D call. The CDR3 is made up of 11 amino acids. V lost 1 base and J 3 bases, leaving 4 bases between the germline ends. Germline V CDR1 and CDR2: DFQATT, SNEGSKA (reference sequence). The CDR3 region is CSARASYEQYF. In nucleotides, the CDR3 is TGCAGTGCTAGAGCCAGCTACGAGCAGTACTTC.

The chain uses TRBV5-1 and TRBJ2-3; TRBD1 aligns across 8 bases. Trimming at V came to 4 bases and at J to 1 base, leaving 5 bases not matched to a gene. In germline, CDR1 is SGHRS, CDR2 YFSETQ. This CDR3 comprises 15 residues. The CDR3 DNA sequence: TGCGCCAGCAGCAAGCAGGGGGCCCGCACAGATACGCAGTATTTT. Translated, it gives CASSKQGARTDTQYF.

The J gene is TRBJ2-3, the V gene TRBV9; the D gene is possibly TRBD2 (5 bases). The CDR3 has 17 amino acids. Germline assignment: CDR1 SGDLS and CDR2 YYNGEE. Trimming cost V 3 bases and J 2 bases, with 19 bases left between them. The CDR3 reads CASSEPLRGVYTDTQYF. The CDR3 DNA reads as TGTGCCAGCAGCGAGCCCCTCCGGGGAGTTTACACAGATACGCAGTATTTT.

The rearrangement uses TRBV27 and TRBJ2-7, with 10 bases identical to TRBD2. CDR3 length: 15 amino acids. V shed 3 bases and J 4 bases; nucleotides not matched to a gene: 6. Germline V gene sequence: CDR1 MNHEY, CDR2 SMNVEV (reference sequence). CDR3 nucleotides: TGTGCCAGCAGTTTTCTAGCGGGAGATTGGTACGAGCAGTACTTC. It codes for CASSFLAGDWYEQYF.

The gene calls are TRBV28 and TRBJ2-7; D gene uncertain. V lost 2 bases and J 5 bases, leaving 7 bases between the germline ends. Germline CDR1 is MDHEN and CDR2 is SYDVKM. This CDR3 comprises 12 residues. Written as DNA, the CDR3 is TGTGCCAGCAGTTTAGTCCTACACGAGCAGTACTTC. This gives the protein CASSLVLHEQYF.

The chain couples TRBV18 to TRBJ1-1; D not certain. This CDR3 has 15 residues. The germline V gene has CDR1 KGHSH and CDR2 LQKENI. V was cut by 1 base and J by 1 base, with 10 bases left in between. CDR3 in DNA: TGTGCCAGCTCACCACAGGGTGGCGGGAACACTGAAGCTTTCTTT. It yields the protein CASSPQGGGNTEAFF. Full variable domain (remainder filled in from reference TRBV18 and TRBJ1-1): NAGVMQNPRHLVRRRGQEARLRCSPMKGHSHVYWYRQLPEEGLKFMVYLQKENIIDESGMPKERFSAEFPKEGPSILRIQQVVRGDSAAYFCASSPQGGGNTEAFFGQGTRLTVV.

This chain connects TRBV27 to TRBJ2-5; 7 bases are a match to TRBD1. In germline, CDR1 is MNHEY, CDR2 SMNVEV (reference sequence). The CDR3 covers 16 residues. J was trimmed by 3 bases and V by 6 bases; bases with no gene match: 13. CDR3 sequence (DNA): TGTGCCAGCAGACCGCCGGGACAGAGGGAGAAAGAGACCCAGTACTTC. Translation gives CASRPPGQREKETQYF.

This chain uses TRBV4-1 with TRBJ1-4, with D possibly TRBD1 on 6 matching bases. Germline V gene sequence: CDR1 MGHRA, CDR2 YSYEKL. There are 16 residues in the CDR3. V was cut by 1 base and J by 8 bases, with 17 bases left in between. In DNA form, the CDR3 reads TGCGCCAGCAGCCAAGTAACAGGGTTACTAAGGGAAAAACTGTTTTTT. It is translated as CASSQVTGLLREKLFF.

This chain joins TRBV10-1 and TRBJ2-3; D possibly corresponds to TRBD1 (6 bases). Trimming cost V 6 bases and J 7 bases, with 23 bases left between them. The CDR3 spans 16 residues. Germline CDR1 is WNHNN and CDR2 is SYGVQD (reference sequence). The CDR3 protein is CASSHSGEPPRNTQYF. The CDR3 DNA follows: TGCGCCAGCAGCCACTCAGGGGAACCTCCTCGAAATACGCAGTATTTT.

The J gene is TRBJ1-5, the V gene TRBV29-1; D not certain. V lost 7 bases, J lost 1 base, and 8 bases lay in between. This CDR3 spans 12 amino acids. CDR1 is SQVTM, CDR2 ANQGSEA, per germline. CDR3 in DNA: TGCAGCGCCCAAGGAAGCAATCAGCCCCAGCATTTT. This encodes CSAQGSNQPQHF.

This chain uses TRBV29-1 with TRBJ2-3, with 13 bases matching TRBD2. The ends lost 7 bases at V and 2 bases at J; junction bases unmatched: 3. This CDR3 is 14 amino acids long. Per germline, CDR1 SQVTM and CDR2 ANQGSEA. The CDR3: CSGGLAGLTDTQYF. The CDR3 coding sequence is TGCAGCGGGGGACTAGCGGGACTCACAGATACGCAGTATTTT.

The V call is TRBV6-5, the J call TRBJ1-2; tentatively, D is TRBD1 (5 bases). Germline CDR1 reads MNHEY; CDR2 reads SVGAGI. Trimming cost V 6 bases and J 4 bases, with 9 bases left between them. The CDR3 is 12 amino acids. The CDR3: CASRGTPYGYTF. Here the CDR3 DNA reads TGTGCCAGCAGGGGGACTCCCTATGGCTACACCTTC.

For this clone: At the DNA level, this CDR3 is encoded by other sequences in the same sample as well. This chain connects TRBV18 to TRBJ2-1; TRBD2 agrees at 8 bases. The CDR3 runs 14 residues. Looked up from germline, CDR1 is KGHSH and CDR2 is LQKENI. Germline trimming cut 3 bases from V and 4 bases from J; bases unmatched to any gene: 2. The DNA of the CDR3 is TGTGCCAGCTCACCCTCTAGCGGGTACAATGAGCAGTTCTTC. Translated, it gives CASSPSSGYNEQFF. Variable domain in full (rest from reference TRBV18 and TRBJ2-1): NAGVMQNPRHLVRRRGQEARLRCSPMKGHSHVYWYRQLPEEGLKFMVYLQKENIIDESGMPKERFSAEFPKEGPSILRIQQVVRGDSAAYFCASSPSSGYNEQFFGPGTRLTVL.

Of note for this clone: This specimen includes other DNA sequences encoding the same CDR3. The chain uses TRBV7-3 and TRBJ2-7; possible D gene TRBD2, 6 bases. CDR3 size: 13 residues. V lost 5 bases and J lost 3, with 11 bases in between. The germline V gene encodes CDR1 SGHTA and CDR2 FQGTGA. CDR3 coding DNA: TGTGCCAGCAGCCCCGGGGGAAGCTACGAGCAGTACTTC. Protein sequence: CASSPGGSYEQYF.

The chain carries TRBV29-1 and TRBJ2-1; 7 positions agree with TRBD1. V lost 7 bases to trimming and J lost 0 bases; unmatched junction nucleotides: 12. Per the germline V gene, CDR1 is SQVTM and CDR2 is ANQGSEA. The CDR3 has 16 amino acids. In DNA form, the CDR3 reads TGCAGCGCCCTCCCCCCGGGACAGTTCTCCTACAATGAGCAGTTCTTC. Its translation: CSALPPGQFSYNEQFF.

The gene calls are TRBV10-3 and TRBJ2-1; 9 bases match TRBD2. The V gene's germline CDR1 is ENHRY and CDR2 SYGVKD. The ends lost 10 bases at V and 7 bases at J; junction bases unmatched: 11. CDR3 length equals 14 residues. CDR3: CATRLAGDQNEQFF. Here the CDR3 DNA reads TGTGCCACGAGGTTAGCGGGAGATCAGAATGAGCAGTTCTTC.

This clone came up a few times. Other DNA sequences of this sample code for an identical CDR3. The chain combines TRBV30 with TRBJ2-2; no clear D. Per germline, CDR1 GTSNPN and CDR2 SVGIG (reference sequence). The CDR3 length is 12 residues. The V gene lost 0 bases and the J gene lost 2 bases, with 1 base spanning the gap. The CDR3 spells CAWSVNTGELFF. The CDR3 coding sequence is TGTGCCTGGAGTGTAAACACCGGGGAGCTGTTTTTT.

The rearrangement links TRBV7-2 to TRBJ2-7; D unresolved. V gave up 4 bases and J gave up 3 bases, with 22 bases separating them. This CDR3 comprises 17 residues. Per the germline V gene, CDR1 is SGHTA and CDR2 is FQGNSA. The CDR3 loop is CASSSARSSGGLYEQYF. The CDR3 DNA sequence: TGTGCCAGCAGCTCCGCGAGGAGTTCAGGTGGCCTCTACGAGCAGTACTTC.

The genes are TRBV6-5 and TRBJ1-5; 7 nucleotides line up with TRBD1. The CDR3 loop spans 15 amino acids. The J segment lost 11 bases and the V segment lost 5 bases, leaving 15 bases of the junction unmatched. Germline V gives CDR1 MNHEY, CDR2 SVGAGI. CDR3 sequence reads: CASSPSRQGGRAQHF. For the CDR3, the DNA is TGTGCCAGCAGTCCCTCCCGACAGGGTGGGAGGGCCCAGCATTTT.